The entry below describes one T cell receptor beta chain. Its matching antigen is unknown. Sequencing of TCR beta was undertaken in CD8+ and CD4+ T cells derived from blood. Trimming stripped 5 bases from V and 2 bases from J, with 10 bases between. CDR3 length equals 14 residues. CDR1 is SEHNR, CDR2 FQNEAQ, per germline (reference sequence). When the RNA was reverse transcribed, random hexamers were used with an input of 0.5 to 1 ug. An immunoSEQ multiplex PCR generated amplified TCR beta CDR3 products spanning 54 Vbeta and 13 Jbeta. TCRdb independently ran MiXCR on the immunoSEQ multiplex PCR reads; one entry per CDR3 protein. The sample lists 210,000 or so distinct CDR3 sequences, about 94% occurring once. The sample is drawn from a study of CD8 T cells in Susac syndrome. Study-level results: The relatively small number of individuals in the TCR sequencing and HLA analysis was acknowledged by the study.

This receptor was identified in a human donor with multiple sclerosis. The chain carries TRBV7-9 and TRBJ2-1, with D uncertain. Specimen: CD8+ T cells from PBMCs. Written as DNA, the CDR3 is TGTGCCAGCAGCCGTCCTGACACCTACAATGAGCAGTTCTTC. This encodes CASSRPDTYNEQFF.